This TCR beta chain is from a study of T cell repertoires in cytomegalovirus infection. Study at large: Indicated by public TCR beta signatures were CMV infection and matching HLA type.

This clonotype was recorded a few times. The antigen remains undetermined. Overall study findings and caveats: There were carriers of CMV plus the relevant HLA, and cumulative public TCR beta family frequency identified them. HLA-C-restricted CMV clonotypes gave the most frequent clonotype in two of eight donors.

Germline V gives CDR1 DFQATT, CDR2 SNEGSKA (reference sequence). V was pared by 3 bases and J by 4 bases, with 16 bases between. The CDR3 consists of 14 residues. TCRdb processed the reads anew with MiXCR; each CDR3 protein has one entry. The sample shows some 320,000 distinct CDR3 sequences, 8% to 10% of them seen only once. The clonotype was recovered from a human donor in good health (CMV status not recorded). Some clones in this sample may be carry-over from other donors' samples. The V gene is TRBV20-1, the J gene TRBJ2-7; the D gene is possibly TRBD1 (6 bases). The sequenced sample consisted of PBMCs. The DNA for the CDR3 is TGCAGTGCTAGTCTGGGCAGGGGAGAATACGAGCAGTACTTC. Translating gives CSASLGRGEYEQYF.